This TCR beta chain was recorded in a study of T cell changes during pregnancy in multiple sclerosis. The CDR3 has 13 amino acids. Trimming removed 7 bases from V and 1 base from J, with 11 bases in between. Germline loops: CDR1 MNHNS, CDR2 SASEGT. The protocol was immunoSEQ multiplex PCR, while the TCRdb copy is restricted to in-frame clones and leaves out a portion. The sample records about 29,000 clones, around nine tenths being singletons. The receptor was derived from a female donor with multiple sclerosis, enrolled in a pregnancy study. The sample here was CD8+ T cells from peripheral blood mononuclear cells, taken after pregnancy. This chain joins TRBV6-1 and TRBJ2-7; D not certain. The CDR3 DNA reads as TGTGCCAGCACCCTCCCCCAGTCCTACGAGCAGTACTTC. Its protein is CASTLPQSYEQYF.